This T cell receptor (beta chain) was retrieved from a study of T cells in Graves' hyperthyroidism and ophthalmopathy. Germline trimming cut 0 bases from V and 5 bases from J; bases unmatched to any gene: 8. The CDR3 runs 16 residues. Germline V lookup: CDR1 MNHEY, CDR2 SVGAGI. Amplification targeted TCR beta CDR3 regions from RNA transcripts. HTBI primers were employed in a first-round RT-PCR of the TCR CDR3. TCRdb passed the multiplex PCR reads through MiXCR, listing each CDR3 protein once. The sample consists of 300,000 to 450,000 distinct CDR3 sequences, about a sixth of them appearing once. This clonotype has a count of ten or more.

Material: blood. The chain combines TRBV6-5 with TRBJ1-1; TRBD1 matches at 8 bases. This clonotype was sampled from a woman aged 40 to 50 with Graves' ophthalmopathy. CDR3 region: CASSYSPFTGGTEAFF. The DNA for the CDR3 is TGTGCCAGCAGTTACTCACCATTTACAGGGGGAACTGAAGCTTTCTTT.